These 24 T cell receptor beta chains came from one sample sequenced in a study of shared clonotypes between healthy human individuals. Assay used: immunoSEQ multiplex PCR; TCRdb lists only in-frame clones, some missing. The sample includes over 2 million clones, around 92% of them seen just once. The sample consisted of naive CD4+ T cells from PBMCs. The sample's subset: CD45RA+ positively selected. These receptors were obtained from a man aged 18 to 35 in good health. Some clones in this sample may be carry-over from other donors' samples.

The chain carries TRBV7-8 and TRBJ2-7; 7 bases match TRBD1. CDR3 size: 15 residues. The trim removed 10 bases at V and 0 bases at J, leaving 12 bases unmatched. Germline loops: CDR1 SGHVS, CDR2 FQNEAQ. The CDR3 nucleotides read TGTGCCATAGCAGGACAGGATCTGAGCTCCTACGAGCAGTACTTC. It encodes CAIAGQDLSSYEQYF.

The chain carries TRBV2 and TRBJ2-1; 11 bases match TRBD2. With 6 bases clipped from V and 8 bases from J, the junction kept 9 bases outside the gene matches. The CDR3 has 15 amino acids. CDR1 is SNHLY and CDR2 is FYNNEI in the germline V gene. Here the CDR3 DNA reads TGTGCCAGCAGGCCCCTAGCGGGAGGTGTTGATGAGCAGTTCTTC. It codes for CASRPLAGGVDEQFF.

The chain uses TRBV7-2 and TRBJ2-7; D gene unclear. Germline CDR1 SGHTA, CDR2 FQGNSA. V was cut by 7 bases and J by 1 base, with 8 bases left in between. The CDR3 extends over 12 amino acids. CDR3: CASTQDSYEQYF. For the CDR3, the DNA is TGTGCCAGCACCCAGGATTCCTACGAGCAGTACTTC.

This rearrangement joins TRBV28 to TRBJ1-2; no reliable D call. V lost 4 bases, J lost 4 bases, and 7 bases lay in between. Germline values: CDR1 MDHEN, CDR2 SYDVKM. The CDR3 runs 12 residues. This chain's CDR3 is CASSSEFYGYTF. CDR3 nucleotide sequence: TGTGCCAGCAGTTCGGAGTTCTATGGCTACACCTTC.

In this sample, this clone turned up once. The rearrangement links TRBV5-4 to TRBJ2-7, with D possibly TRBD2 on 5 matching bases. The CDR3 runs 15 residues. V lost 2 bases and J lost 5, with 17 bases in between. Germline loops: CDR1 SGHNT, CDR2 YYREEE (reference sequence). CDR3 region: CASSFRPGGGHEQYF. The CDR3 nucleotides read TGTGCCAGCAGCTTCCGCCCCGGTGGAGGTCACGAGCAGTACTTC. Full variable domain (remainder filled in from reference TRBV5-4 and TRBJ2-7): ETGVTQSPTHLIKTRGQQVTLRCSSQSGHNTVSWYQQALGQGPQFIFQYYREEENGRGNFPPRFSGLQFPNYSSELNVNALELDDSALYLCASSFRPGGGHEQYFGPGTRLTVT.

V is TRBV7-9 and J is TRBJ1-3; possibly TRBD1 for D (5 bases). V was pared by 6 bases and J by 0 bases, with 15 bases between. The CDR3 consists of 16 residues. Germline assignment: CDR1 SEHNR and CDR2 FQNEAQ (reference sequence). The CDR3 nucleotides read TGTGCCAGCAGTCGGACTGGGACGGCCTCTGGAAACACCATATATTTT. Its translation: CASSRTGTASGNTIYF. The entire variable domain, with the rest obtained from reference TRBV7-9 and TRBJ1-3, is as follows: DTGVSQNPRHKITKRGQNVTFRCDPISEHNRLYWYRQTLGQGPEFLTYFQNEAQLEKSRLLSDRFSAERPKGSFSTLEIQRTEQGDSAMYLCASSRTGTASGNTIYFGEGSWLTVV.

The V and J genes are TRBV7-2 and TRBJ1-5; D ambiguous. Germline lookup yields CDR1 SGHTA and CDR2 FQGNSA. This CDR3 is 15 amino acids long. Trimming left V 2 bases short and J 5 bases short, with 13 bases between. DNA of the CDR3: TGTGCCAGCAGCTTAAGTTGGGTTCGCGATCAGCCCCAGCATTTT. It specifies CASSLSWVRDQPQHF.

This chain links TRBV5-1 with TRBJ1-1; 7 bases map to TRBD1. Germline CDR1 reads SGHRS; CDR2 reads YFSETQ. The CDR3 totals 17 residues. After removal of 2 bases from V and 3 bases from J, the junction contained 13 bases not matched to a gene. The CDR3 nucleotides are TGCGCCAGCAGCTTCACGTCGTCGGTCAGGGGGGACACTGAAGCTTTCTTT. Translating gives CASSFTSSVRGDTEAFF.

The chain is built from TRBV5-4 and TRBJ2-3; 13 bases are shared with TRBD2. Germline assignment: CDR1 SGHNT and CDR2 YYREEE (reference sequence). This CDR3 spans 19 amino acids. V shed 0 bases, J shed 0 bases, and the junction held 7 bases outside the gene matches. The CDR3 is CASSLGLAGGKYSTDTQYF. CDR3 DNA sequence: TGTGCCAGCAGCTTGGGACTAGCGGGAGGAAAGTATAGCACAGATACGCAGTATTTT.

V gene TRBV7-2 combines with J gene TRBJ1-1; tentatively, D is TRBD1 (6 bases). Trimming stripped 1 base from V and 6 bases from J, with 18 bases between. Germline V gene sequence: CDR1 SGHTA, CDR2 FQGNSA. This CDR3 spans 16 amino acids. CDR3 nucleotide sequence: TGTGCCAGCAGCTTAGGACACTACAGGGCACGCCCTGAAGCTTTCTTT. This codes for CASSLGHYRARPEAFF.

V and J are TRBV6-6 and TRBJ2-5; 12 nucleotides line up with TRBD1. V shed 6 bases, J shed 5 bases, and the junction held 7 bases outside the gene matches. Germline CDR1 is MNHNY and CDR2 is SVGAGI (reference sequence). The CDR3 runs to 15 residues. The CDR3 sequence: CASRSGTGGAETQYF. For the CDR3, the DNA is TGTGCCAGCAGATCCGGGACAGGGGGCGCGGAGACCCAGTACTTC.

This rearrangement joins TRBV18 to TRBJ2-2; TRBD1 matches at 10 bases. The V gene's germline CDR1 is KGHSH and CDR2 LQKENI. Losses at the gene ends were 8 bases for V and 5 bases for J; bases not matched to a gene: 2. CDR3 size: 13 residues. The CDR3 nucleotides read TGTGCCAGCCGACAGGGGGCAACCGGGGAGCTGTTTTTT. This encodes CASRQGATGELFF.

This chain joins TRBV6-5 and TRBJ2-5, with 9 nucleotides matching TRBD2. Germline-derived CDR1 and CDR2 are MNHEY and SVGAGI. V shed 2 bases, J shed 5 bases, and the junction held 6 bases outside the gene matches. This CDR3 is built from 15 residues. CDR3: CASSYAGLAGETQYF. CDR3 coding DNA: TGTGCCAGCAGTTACGCAGGGCTAGCGGGGGAGACCCAGTACTTC.

This chain links TRBV9 with TRBJ2-5; 10 bases line up with TRBD2. Germline CDR1 SGDLS, CDR2 YYNGEE. CDR3 length equals 18 residues. V lost 0 bases, J lost 1 base, and 9 bases stayed unmatched. This CDR3 reads CASSVALAGEGTQETQYF. The CDR3 nucleotides are TGTGCCAGCAGCGTAGCTCTAGCGGGAGAAGGGACCCAAGAGACCCAGTACTTC.

The chain links TRBV15 to TRBJ1-5; D is unclear. This CDR3 spans 15 amino acids. Germline CDR1 and CDR2: LNHNV and YYDKDF (reference sequence). Trimming left V 0 bases short and J 4 bases short, with 10 bases between. The CDR3 DNA reads TGTGCCACCAGCAGAGATAGCCGTGGAAATCAGCCCCAGCATTTT. This gives the protein CATSRDSRGNQPQHF.

V gene TRBV2 combines with J gene TRBJ1-3; D is uncertain. CDR1 is SNHLY and CDR2 is FYNNEI in the germline V gene. The CDR3 totals 12 residues. The V and J ends lost 10 bases and 3 bases respectively, with 10 bases between them. The chain's CDR3 is CATRGDGNTIYF. The CDR3 DNA is TGTGCCACCAGAGGAGATGGAAACACCATATATTTT.

The V and J genes are TRBV18 and TRBJ2-1; the D is unclear. Germline CDR1 reads KGHSH; CDR2 reads LQKENI. The V end lost 1 base, the J end lost 10 bases, and 8 bases lay between the germline ends. The CDR3 runs 12 residues. The chain's CDR3 is CASSPLGPEQFF. The DNA for the CDR3 is TGTGCCAGCTCACCACTTGGGCCAGAGCAGTTCTTC.

CDR3: CASSVEPRPQETQYF. CDR3 coding DNA: TGTGCCAGCAGCGTAGAACCTAGACCCCAAGAGACCCAGTACTTC. J is TRBJ2-5 and V is TRBV9; D not resolved. The CDR3 totals 15 residues. The V end lost 0 bases, the J end lost 1 base, and 10 bases lay between the germline ends. Germline V gene lookup returns CDR1 SGDLS and CDR2 YYNGEE.

This rearrangement joins TRBV28 to TRBJ1-2, with D unclear. CDR1 is MDHEN and CDR2 is SYDVKM in the germline V gene. V gave up 5 bases and J gave up 7 bases, with 11 bases separating them. This CDR3 region has 12 residues. The CDR3 DNA is TGTGCCAGCAGTAACACATGGCTTGGCTACACCTTC. Encoded protein: CASSNTWLGYTF.

This clone was recorded only once. The chain is built from TRBV29-1 and TRBJ2-3, with a tentative D call TRBD2 (6 bases). The CDR3 loop spans 13 amino acids. Germline lookup yields CDR1 SQVTM and CDR2 ANQGSEA. V lost 1 base to trimming and J lost 5 bases, with 10 bases between them. The CDR3 DNA reads TGCAGCGTTGAAGGCCGACTAGTAGATACGCAGTATTTT. Translated: CSVEGRLVDTQYF.

The chain employs TRBV5-6 and TRBJ2-4; 7 positions agree with TRBD1. V lost 0 bases, J lost 7 bases, and 7 bases stayed unmatched. The CDR3 runs 15 residues. Per germline, CDR1 SGHDT and CDR2 YYEEEE. The CDR3 is CASSLGQGVINIQYF. In DNA, the CDR3 is TGTGCCAGCAGCTTGGGGCAGGGGGTTATCAACATTCAGTACTTC.

The chain links TRBV18 to TRBJ1-2; TRBD1 aligns across 7 bases. The CDR3 totals 15 residues. CDR1 and CDR2 from the germline V gene are KGHSH and LQKENI. V gave up 3 bases and J gave up 2 bases; unmatched junction bases: 6. The CDR3 nucleotides are TGTGCCAGCTCACCCAAACAGGGGCTAAACTATGGCTACACCTTC. Encoded protein: CASSPKQGLNYGYTF.

This chain links TRBV5-6 with TRBJ1-2; D not resolved. Between the trimmed V and J ends, which lost 5 bases and 8 bases, there was a span of 19 bases. The germline CDR1 and CDR2 sequences are SGHDT and YYEEEE. The CDR3 loop spans 14 amino acids. Written as DNA, the CDR3 is TGTGCCAGCAGGCCCCGGGCTACCGTTGGGGGCTACACCTTC. Protein product: CASRPRATVGGYTF.

CDR3 sequence (DNA): TGTGCCAGCAGTCCAGGGGCTCGGGCAAACACCATATATTTT. Encoded protein: CASSPGARANTIYF. V is TRBV27 and J is TRBJ1-3, with D possibly matching TRBD1 (6 bases). CDR3 size: 14 residues. Trimming removed 5 bases at V and 6 bases at J, with 14 bases between. Germline assignment: CDR1 MNHEY and CDR2 SMNVEV (reference sequence).